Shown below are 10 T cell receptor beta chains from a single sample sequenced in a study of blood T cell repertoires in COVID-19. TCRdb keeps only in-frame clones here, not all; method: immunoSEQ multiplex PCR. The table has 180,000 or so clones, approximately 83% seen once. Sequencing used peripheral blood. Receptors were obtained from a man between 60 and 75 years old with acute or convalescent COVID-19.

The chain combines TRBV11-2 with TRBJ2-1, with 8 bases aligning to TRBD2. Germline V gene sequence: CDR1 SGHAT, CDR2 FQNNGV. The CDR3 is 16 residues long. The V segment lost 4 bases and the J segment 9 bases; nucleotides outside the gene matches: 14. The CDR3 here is CASSSPGLAGLTEQFF. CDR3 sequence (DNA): TGTGCCAGCAGCTCCCCGGGGCTAGCGGGTTTAACTGAGCAGTTCTTC.

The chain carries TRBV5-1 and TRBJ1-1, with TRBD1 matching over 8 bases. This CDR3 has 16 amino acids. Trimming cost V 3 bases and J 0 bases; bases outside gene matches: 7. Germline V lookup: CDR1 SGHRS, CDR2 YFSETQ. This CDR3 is CASSSQTGDMNTEAFF. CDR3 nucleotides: TGCGCCAGCAGCTCCCAGACAGGGGACATGAACACTGAAGCTTTCTTT.

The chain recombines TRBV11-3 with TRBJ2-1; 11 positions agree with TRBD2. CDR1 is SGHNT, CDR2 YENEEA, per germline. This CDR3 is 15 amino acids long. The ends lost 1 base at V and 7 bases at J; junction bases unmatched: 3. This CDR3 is CASSLASGRLNEQFF. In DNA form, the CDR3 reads TGTGCCAGCAGCTTAGCTAGCGGGAGGTTGAATGAGCAGTTCTTC.

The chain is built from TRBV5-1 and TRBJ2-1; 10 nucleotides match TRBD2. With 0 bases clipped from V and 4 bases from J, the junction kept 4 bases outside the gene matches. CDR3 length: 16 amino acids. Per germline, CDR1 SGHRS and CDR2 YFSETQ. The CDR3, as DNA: TGCGCCAGCAGCTTGGATCCTAGCGGGAGTTACAATGAGCAGTTCTTC. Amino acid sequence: CASSLDPSGSYNEQFF.

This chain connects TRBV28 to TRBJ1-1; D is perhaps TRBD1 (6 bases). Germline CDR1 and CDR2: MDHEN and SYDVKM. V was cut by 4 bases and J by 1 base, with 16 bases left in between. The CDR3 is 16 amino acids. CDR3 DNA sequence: TGTGCCAGCAGTTGGGGATACAGGGTATGGAACACTGAAGCTTTCTTT. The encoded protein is CASSWGYRVWNTEAFF.

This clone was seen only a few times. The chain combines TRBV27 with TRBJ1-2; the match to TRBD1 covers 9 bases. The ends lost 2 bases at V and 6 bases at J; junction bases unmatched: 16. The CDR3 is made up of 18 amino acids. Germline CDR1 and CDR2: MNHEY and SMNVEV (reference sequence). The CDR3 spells CASSLRGPVGTGSDGYTF. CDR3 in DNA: TGTGCCAGCAGTTTAAGGGGGCCCGTTGGGACAGGGTCGGATGGCTACACCTTC.

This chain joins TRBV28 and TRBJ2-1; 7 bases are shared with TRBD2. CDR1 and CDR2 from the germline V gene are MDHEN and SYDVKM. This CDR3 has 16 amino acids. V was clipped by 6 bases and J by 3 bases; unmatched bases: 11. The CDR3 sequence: CASSSLLAPNYNEQFF. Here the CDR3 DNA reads TGTGCCAGCAGCTCACTACTAGCGCCCAACTACAATGAGCAGTTCTTC.

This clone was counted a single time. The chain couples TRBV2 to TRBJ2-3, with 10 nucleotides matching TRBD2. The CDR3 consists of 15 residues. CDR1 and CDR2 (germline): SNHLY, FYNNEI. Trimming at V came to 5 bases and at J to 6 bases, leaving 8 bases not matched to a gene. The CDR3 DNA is TGTGCCAGCAGTCGAAGCGGGAGGGCCTCGGATACGCAGTATTTT. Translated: CASSRSGRASDTQYF.

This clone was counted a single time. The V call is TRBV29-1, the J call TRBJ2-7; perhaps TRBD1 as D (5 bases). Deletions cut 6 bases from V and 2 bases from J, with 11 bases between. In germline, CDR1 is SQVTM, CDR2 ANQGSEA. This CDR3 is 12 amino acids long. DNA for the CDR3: TGCAGCGTGGCCAGGGATACCTACGAGCAGTACTTC. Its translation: CSVARDTYEQYF.

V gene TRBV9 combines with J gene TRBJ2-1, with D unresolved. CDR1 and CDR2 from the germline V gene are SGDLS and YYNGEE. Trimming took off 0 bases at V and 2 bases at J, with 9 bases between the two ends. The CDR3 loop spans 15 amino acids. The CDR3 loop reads CASSVDSPAYNEQFF. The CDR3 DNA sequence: TGTGCCAGCAGCGTAGACAGCCCGGCCTACAATGAGCAGTTCTTC.